This entry lists 18 T cell receptor beta chains sequenced from one sample in a study of T cell repertoires in aging, cancer and after chemotherapy. Rearranged V-D-J TRB sequences were amplified with a mixed TRB-A/B primer pool. TCRdb re-analysed the multiplex PCR reads in MiXCR, keeping a single row per CDR3 protein. Found here are 1,500 to 2,000 distinct CDR3 sequences, about a quarter of them singletons; the top ten hold 9.5% to 12%. The template was genomic DNA from peripheral blood, not RNA. The sample consisted of blood. These receptors were taken from a human donor with a solid tumor.

This clonotype is medium-sized in the sample. This chain links TRBV12-3 or TRBV12-4 with TRBJ2-7; the D gene could be TRBD1 or TRBD2 (7 bases each). V was pared by 6 bases and J by 6 bases, with 15 bases between. This CDR3 is 13 amino acids long. The CDR3 bases are TGTGCCAGCAGGCAAACAGGGGAGGGCGAGCAGTACTTC. As protein: CASRQTGEGEQYF.

By share of the sample, this clonotype is large (0.1 to 1%). This rearrangement joins TRBV18 to TRBJ2-7; possibly TRBD2 for D (5 bases). CDR1 KGHSH and CDR2 LQKENI come from the germline V gene. This CDR3 comprises 12 residues. Trimming removed 4 bases from V and 3 bases from J, with 7 bases in between. CDR3 in amino acids: CASSQEDYEQYF. The CDR3 nucleotides read TGTGCCAGCTCACAGGAGGACTACGAGCAGTACTTC.

In its sample, this clonotype is medium-sized. The chain has TRBV30 and TRBJ1-1; D gene unclear. V lost 0 bases and J 7 bases, leaving 15 bases between the germline ends. CDR1 and CDR2 (germline): GTSNPN, SVGIG (reference sequence). The CDR3 is made up of 14 amino acids. The chain's CDR3 is CAWSVERATGEAFF. The CDR3 DNA sequence: TGTGCCTGGAGTGTTGAGCGAGCGACCGGTGAAGCTTTCTTT.

Written as DNA, the CDR3 is TGTGCCAGCAGCCTCGGGGATACGCAGTATTTT. Translated, it gives CASSLGDTQYF. The genes are TRBV2 and TRBJ2-3; D uncertain. CDR1 is SNHLY, CDR2 FYNNEI, per germline. V lost 6 bases and J 6 bases, leaving 7 bases between the germline ends. The CDR3 spans 11 residues.

This clonotype came up a few times. The rearrangement uses TRBV18 and TRBJ1-3; tentative D call: TRBD1 (6 bases). Trimming took 3 bases from V and 0 from J, leaving 15 bases between them. CDR3 length: 17 amino acids. Per the germline V gene, CDR1 is KGHSH and CDR2 is LQKENI. CDR3 DNA sequence: TGTGCCAGCTCACCCACAGGGCCCCCTCTCTCTGGAAACACCATATATTTT. Translation gives CASSPTGPPLSGNTIYF. Combining the CDR3 with reference TRBV18 and TRBJ1-3 gives the whole variable domain NAGVMQNPRHLVRRRGQEARLRCSPMKGHSHVYWYRQLPEEGLKFMVYLQKENIIDESGMPKERFSAEFPKEGPSILRIQQVVRGDSAAYFCASSPTGPPLSGNTIYFGEGSWLTVV.

The chain employs TRBV6-6 and TRBJ2-7, with 7 bases that match TRBD2. Germline V gene lookup returns CDR1 MNHNY and CDR2 SVGAGI (reference sequence). With 11 bases clipped from V and 2 bases from J, the junction kept 3 bases outside the gene matches. CDR3 size: 11 residues. In nucleotides, the CDR3 is TGTGCCGGGGGGGGGACCTACGAGCAGTACTTC. Encoded protein: CAGGGTYEQYF.

By proportion, this clonotype is medium-sized. The J gene is TRBJ1-1, the V gene TRBV6-4, with D perhaps matching TRBD1 (6 bases). This CDR3 contains 15 residues. Between the trimmed V and J ends, which lost 4 bases and 4 bases, there was a span of 16 bases. CDR1 and CDR2 from the germline V gene are MRHNA and SNTAGT. The DNA of the CDR3 is TGTGCCAGCAGTGTCGAGGGGGGGAGGGCCACTGAAGCTTTCTTT. Translating it yields CASSVEGGRATEAFF.

By share of the sample, this clonotype is medium-sized (0.01 to 0.1%). The rearrangement links TRBV29-1 to TRBJ1-3; D is possibly TRBD1 (6 bases). CDR3 length equals 14 residues. V lost 8 bases and J lost 1, with 15 bases in between. Germline V gene data show CDR1 as SQVTM and CDR2 as ANQGSEA. The CDR3 DNA follows: TGCAGCTCGTGGGGGGGGGCTTCTGGAAACACCATATATTTT. It specifies CSSWGGASGNTIYF.

The gene calls are TRBV5-1 and TRBJ2-5; D ambiguous. CDR3 length equals 13 residues. With 4 bases removed from V and 1 base from J, the gap between germline ends came to 8 bases. Looked up from germline, CDR1 is SGHRS and CDR2 is YFSETQ. CDR3 sequence: CASSVSIQETQYF. The CDR3 DNA reads TGCGCCAGCAGCGTGAGTATCCAAGAGACCCAGTACTTC. The full variable domain, rest sourced from reference TRBV5-1 and TRBJ2-5, is KAGVTQTPRYLIKTRGQQVTLSCSPISGHRSVSWYQQTPGQGLQFLFEYFSETQRNKGNFPGRFSGRQFSNSRSEMNVSTLELGDSALYLCASSVSIQETQYFGPGTRLLVL.

This clonotype is termed large. This chain uses TRBV6-1 with TRBJ2-3; 9 positions agree with TRBD1. CDR1 is MNHNS and CDR2 is SASEGT in the germline V gene. This CDR3 spans 16 amino acids. With V trimmed by 1 base and J by 0 bases, 2 bases remained unmatched. CDR3 protein: CASSEGQGVSTDTQYF. The CDR3 coding sequence is TGTGCCAGCAGTGAAGGACAGGGGGTTAGCACAGATACGCAGTATTTT.

This clonotype was seen only once. A read error may account for a junction end that differs from germline. The V gene is TRBV2, the J gene TRBJ1-1; tentatively, D is TRBD1 (5 bases). The CDR3 runs to 14 residues. The germline gives CDR1 SNHLY, CDR2 FYNNEI. The DNA of the CDR3 is TGTGCCAGCAGCGAAGGGGTCATGAACACTGAAGCTTTCTTT. This translates into CASSEGVMNTEAFF.

This clonotype was observed a few times. The V gene is TRBV5-1, the J gene TRBJ2-3, with 15 nucleotides matching TRBD2. The CDR3 spans 18 residues. The V and J ends lost 4 bases and 0 bases, in that order; junction bases with no gene match: 6. Germline values: CDR1 SGHRS, CDR2 YFSETQ. DNA of the CDR3: TGCGCCAGCAGCCCCGGACTAGCGGGGGGGCGCAGCACAGATACGCAGTATTTT. Its protein is CASSPGLAGGRSTDTQYF.

A few counts support this clonotype. This chain joins TRBV28 and TRBJ2-7, with TRBD2 identical over 8 bases. CDR3 length: 13 amino acids. Germline V lookup: CDR1 MDHEN, CDR2 SYDVKM. J was trimmed by 1 base and V by 10 bases; bases with no gene match: 6. In nucleotides, the CDR3 is TGTGCCACCGATACGGGGGGGTCCTACGAGCAGTACTTC. Its protein product is CATDTGGSYEQYF.

Written as DNA, the CDR3 is TGTGCCAGCAGAGCGGGGAGGTCAGCCGGGAATGAGCAGTTCTTC. Residues: CASRAGRSAGNEQFF. V usage is TRBV7-2 and J usage is TRBJ2-1, with 7 bases that match TRBD2. V gave up 6 bases and J gave up 7 bases; unmatched junction bases: 12. Germline lookup yields CDR1 SGHTA and CDR2 FQGNSA. The CDR3 is made up of 15 amino acids. The full variable domain, in which reference TRBV7-2 and TRBJ2-1 provide the parts outside the CDR3, is GAGVSQSPSNKVTEKGKDVELRCDPISGHTALYWYRQSLGQGLEFLIYFQGNSAPDKSGLPSDRFSAERTGGSVSTLTIQRTQQEDSAVYLCASRAGRSAGNEQFFGPGTRLTVL.

In its sample, this clonotype is medium-sized. CDR3 DNA sequence: TGTGCCAGTAGCCAAGTGGGGGACTCTGAAAAACTGTTTTTT. This translates into CASSQVGDSEKLFF. The chain has TRBV19 and TRBJ1-4; tentatively, D is TRBD1 (5 bases). This CDR3 has 14 residues. Looked up from germline, CDR1 is LNHDA and CDR2 is SQIVND (reference sequence). Trimming took 6 bases from V and 7 from J, leaving 15 bases between them.

The gene calls are TRBV20-1 and TRBJ2-3; D might be TRBD2 (5 bases). V dropped 5 bases and J dropped 7 bases, with 13 bases sitting between them. The CDR3 has 12 amino acids. Germline V gene data show CDR1 as DFQATT and CDR2 as SNEGSKA (reference sequence). The CDR3 bases are TGCAGTGCTCAATTCCCGGGAAATACGCAGTATTTT. Amino acid sequence: CSAQFPGNTQYF.

This clonotype is categorized as medium-sized. The chain recombines TRBV10-3 with TRBJ2-5; D unresolved. Germline V gene sequence: CDR1 ENHRY, CDR2 SYGVKD. V was trimmed by 2 bases and J by 5 bases, leaving 3 bases between them. The CDR3 spans 11 residues. The CDR3 DNA sequence: TGTGCCATCAGTGAGGGGGAGACCCAGTACTTC. Translation: CAISEGETQYF.

This clonotype counts as medium-sized (0.01 to 0.1%). CDR3 bases: TGTGCCAGCAGGGGGGAAGACTATGGCTACACCTTC. The encoded protein is CASRGEDYGYTF. The chain couples TRBV7-9 to TRBJ1-2, with TRBD1 as a possible D gene (5 bases). The CDR3 runs to 12 residues. Germline V CDR1 and CDR2: SEHNR, FQNEAQ (reference sequence). Trimming cost V 6 bases and J 3 bases, with 8 bases left between them.